These 6 T cell receptor beta chains originate from one sample sequenced in a study of beta chain features in type 1 diabetes. Expressed TCRB transcripts were sequenced because the isolated RNA had all been reverse transcribed beforehand. Only in-frame clones appear in the TCRdb table, and some are missing; sequencing was by immunoSEQ multiplex PCR. The sample lists over 200,000 clones, roughly a tenth occurring once. Antigen specificity for these receptors is unknown. General study findings and limits: Moderately but significantly shorter TCRB CDR3s were found in Type 1 diabetes patients in all four CD4+ subsets.

Sequenced input: naive CD4+ T cells from blood. The receptors originated from a man aged 25 to 45 with type 1 diabetes.

This clone has only a few counts. This sequence joins TRBV5-1 and TRBJ1-4; 8 bases match TRBD1. The CDR3 is 15 amino acids. CDR1 and CDR2 from the germline V gene are SGHRS and YFSETQ. Trimming took 0 bases from V and 6 from J; bases not matched to a gene: 4. The CDR3 region has the DNA TGCGCCAGCAGCTTGGAGGGACAGGTTCATGAAAAACTGTTTTTT. Amino acid sequence: CASSLEGQVHEKLFF.

J is TRBJ2-1 and V is TRBV18; tentative D call: TRBD2 (6 bases). There are 15 residues in the CDR3. Per the germline V gene, CDR1 is KGHSH and CDR2 is LQKENI. The V gene lost 6 bases and the J gene lost 0 bases, with 12 bases spanning the gap. CDR3 in DNA: TGTGCCAGCTCTTCCTCGCGGGGCTCCTACAATGAGCAGTTCTTC. Its protein product is CASSSSRGSYNEQFF.

This clone has only a few counts. V and J are TRBV6-5 and TRBJ2-4; a weak D match, TRBD1 (5 bases). CDR1 and CDR2 from the germline V gene are MNHEY and SVGAGI. The length of the CDR3 is 14 residues. V lost 6 bases to trimming and J lost 0 bases, with 9 bases between them. The CDR3 loop reads CASRLTVAKNIQYF. The DNA for the CDR3 is TGTGCCAGCAGGTTGACAGTAGCCAAAAACATTCAGTACTTC.

This clone showed up just a few times. The genes are TRBV7-6 and TRBJ2-7, with no clear D. The length of the CDR3 is 15 residues. The germline V and J ends were trimmed by 1 base and 0 bases, with 10 bases remaining between them. The germline gives CDR1 SGHVS, CDR2 FNYEAQ. The CDR3 nucleotides are TGTGCCAGCAGCTTAGAGACAAGCAGCTCCTACGAGCAGTACTTC. Its protein is CASSLETSSSYEQYF.

There are a few counts of this clone. The V and J genes are TRBV11-2 and TRBJ2-1; 9 nucleotides align to TRBD2. The germline V gene encodes CDR1 SGHAT and CDR2 FQNNGV. The CDR3 is 14 amino acids. After removal of 2 bases from V and 7 bases from J, the junction contained 3 bases not matched to a gene. The CDR3: CASSLTSGGNEQFF. Here the CDR3 DNA reads TGTGCCAGCAGCTTAACCAGCGGGGGGAATGAGCAGTTCTTC.

J is TRBJ2-1 and V is TRBV4-2, with 7 bases aligning to TRBD1. Germline trimming cut 1 base from V and 15 bases from J; bases unmatched to any gene: 9. There are 13 residues in the CDR3. CDR1 is LGHNA, CDR2 YNFKEQ, per germline. CDR3 amino acids: CASSQVDDRVPFF. The CDR3 DNA reads TGTGCCAGCAGCCAAGTAGATGACAGGGTTCCGTTCTTC.